This T cell receptor (beta chain) derives from a study of blood T cell repertoires in COVID-19. Across the study: Italy, Spain and the United States were the sources of the convalescent and acute COVID-19 samples.

V shed 3 bases and J shed 1 base, with 16 bases lying between them. Germline lookup yields CDR1 MDHEN and CDR2 SYDVKM. This CDR3 has 16 residues. In terms of age and location, participants ranged from about 18 to 90 years and lived in about two dozen US areas. TCRdb's copy holds only in-frame clones and misses some; the assay was immunoSEQ multiplex PCR. The top ten clones hold approximately 5.3% of a sample with 150,000 to 200,000 clones, 80% to 85% of them seen once. This clone was picked up one time. Sequenced input: PBMCs or T cells enriched from blood (not recorded which). The gene calls are TRBV28 and TRBJ2-7; TRBD2 might be the D (6 bases). The TCR originated in a man between 65 and 80 years old who had been exposed to COVID-19. CDR3: CASSLYGTPGSYEQYF. CDR3 DNA sequence: TGTGCCAGCAGTTTGTACGGGACTCCAGGATCCTACGAGCAGTACTTC.